This T cell receptor (beta chain) was identified during a study of blood T cell repertoires in COVID-19. CDR3 length: 13 residues. Germline loops: CDR1 SGHNT, CDR2 YYREEE (reference sequence). Trimming left V 2 bases short and J 4 bases short, with 9 bases between. Produced via immunoSEQ multiplex PCR; TCRdb's table is partial and in-frame only. This table holds around 700,000 clones, over 80% found once. The material sequenced was peripheral blood. The rearrangement links TRBV5-4 to TRBJ1-1, with a tentative D call TRBD1 (5 bases). The receptor's source is a woman in her late teens or twenties with acute or convalescent COVID-19. The CDR3 DNA reads TGTGCCAGCAGCTTTGCAGGGCCCACTGAAGCTTTCTTT. Amino acid sequence: CASSFAGPTEAFF.